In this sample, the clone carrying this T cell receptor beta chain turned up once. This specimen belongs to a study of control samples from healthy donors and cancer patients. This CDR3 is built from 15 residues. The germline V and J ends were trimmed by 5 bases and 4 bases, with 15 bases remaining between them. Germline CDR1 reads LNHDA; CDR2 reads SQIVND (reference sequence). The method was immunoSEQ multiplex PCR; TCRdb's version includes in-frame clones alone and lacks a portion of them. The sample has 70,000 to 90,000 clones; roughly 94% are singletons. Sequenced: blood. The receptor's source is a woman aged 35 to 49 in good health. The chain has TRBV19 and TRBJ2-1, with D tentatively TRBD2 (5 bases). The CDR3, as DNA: TGTGCCAGTAGTGCCTACTTAGAGGGATACAATGAGCAGTTCTTC. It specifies CASSAYLEGYNEQFF. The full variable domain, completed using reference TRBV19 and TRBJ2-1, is DGGITQSPKYLFRKEGQNVTLSCEQNLNHDAMYWYRQDPGQGLRLIYYSQIVNDFQKGDIAEGYSVSREKKESFPLTVTSAQKNPTAFYLCASSAYLEGYNEQFFGPGTRLTVL.